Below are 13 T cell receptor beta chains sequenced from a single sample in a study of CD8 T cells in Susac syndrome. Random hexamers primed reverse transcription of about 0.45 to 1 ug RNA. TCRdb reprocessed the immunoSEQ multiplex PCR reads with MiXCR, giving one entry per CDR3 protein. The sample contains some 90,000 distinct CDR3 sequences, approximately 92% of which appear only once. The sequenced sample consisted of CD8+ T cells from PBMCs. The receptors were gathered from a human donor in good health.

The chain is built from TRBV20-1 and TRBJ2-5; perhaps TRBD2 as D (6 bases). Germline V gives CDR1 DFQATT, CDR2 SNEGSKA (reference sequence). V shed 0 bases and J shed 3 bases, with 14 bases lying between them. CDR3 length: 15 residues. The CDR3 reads CSARDGGTGEETQYF. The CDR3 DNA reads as TGCAGTGCTAGAGATGGGGGGACGGGGGAAGAGACCCAGTACTTC.

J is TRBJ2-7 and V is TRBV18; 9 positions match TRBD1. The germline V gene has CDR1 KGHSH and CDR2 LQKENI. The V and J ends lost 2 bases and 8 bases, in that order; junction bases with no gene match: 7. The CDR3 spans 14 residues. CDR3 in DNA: TGTGCCAGCTCACCAGGGGACAGGGTTTGGAAGCAGTACTTC. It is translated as CASSPGDRVWKQYF. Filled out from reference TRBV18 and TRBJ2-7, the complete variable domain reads NAGVMQNPRHLVRRRGQEARLRCSPMKGHSHVYWYRQLPEEGLKFMVYLQKENIIDESGMPKERFSAEFPKEGPSILRIQQVVRGDSAAYFCASSPGDRVWKQYFGPGTRLTVT.

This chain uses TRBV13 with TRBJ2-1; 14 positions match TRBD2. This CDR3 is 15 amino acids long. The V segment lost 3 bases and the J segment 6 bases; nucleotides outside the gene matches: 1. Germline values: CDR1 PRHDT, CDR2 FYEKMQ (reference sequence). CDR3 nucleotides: TGTGCCAGCAGCTTGGGACTAGCGGGGGTCAATGAGCAGTTCTTC. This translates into CASSLGLAGVNEQFF.

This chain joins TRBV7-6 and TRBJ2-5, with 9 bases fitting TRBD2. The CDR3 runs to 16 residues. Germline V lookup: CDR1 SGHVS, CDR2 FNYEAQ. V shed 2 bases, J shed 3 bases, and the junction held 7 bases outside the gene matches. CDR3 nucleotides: TGTGCCAGCAGCTTAAATCGAAGACTAGCGGAAGAGACCCAGTACTTC. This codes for CASSLNRRLAEETQYF.

The CDR3 DNA sequence: TGTGCCAGCAGCTTATTCCTAGCGGGGGCCTCTGGAGATACGCAGTATTTT. Translated: CASSLFLAGASGDTQYF. The chain uses TRBV7-3 and TRBJ2-3; 10 bases line up with TRBD2. Unmatched junction bases numbered 10, after V lost 2 bases and J lost 5 bases. The CDR3 has 17 amino acids. The V gene's germline CDR1 is SGHTA and CDR2 FQGTGA. The variable domain in full, completed from reference TRBV7-3 and TRBJ2-3, reads GAGVSQTPSNKVTEKGKYVELRCDPISGHTALYWYRQSLGQGPEFLIYFQGTGAADDSGLPNDRFFAVRPEGSVSTLKIQRTERGDSAVYLCASSLFLAGASGDTQYFGPGTRLTVL.

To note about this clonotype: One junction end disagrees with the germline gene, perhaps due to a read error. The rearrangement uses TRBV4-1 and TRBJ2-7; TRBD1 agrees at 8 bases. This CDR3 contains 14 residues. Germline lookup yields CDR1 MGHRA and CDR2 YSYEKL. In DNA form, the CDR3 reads TGTGCCAGCAGTCCAGGACAGGGTTCCTACGAGCAGTACTTC. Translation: CASSPGQGSYEQYF.

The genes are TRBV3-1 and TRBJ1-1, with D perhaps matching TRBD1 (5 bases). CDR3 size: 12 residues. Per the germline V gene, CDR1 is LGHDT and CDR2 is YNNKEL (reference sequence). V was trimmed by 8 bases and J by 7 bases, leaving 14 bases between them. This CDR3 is CASGYPDSEAFF. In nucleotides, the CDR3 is TGTGCCAGCGGCTACCCCGACAGTGAAGCTTTCTTT.

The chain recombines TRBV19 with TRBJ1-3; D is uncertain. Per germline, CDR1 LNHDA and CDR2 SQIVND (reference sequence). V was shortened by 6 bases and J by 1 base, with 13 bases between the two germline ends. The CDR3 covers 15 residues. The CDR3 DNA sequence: TGTGCCAGTAGCATCGGACCGACATCTGGAAACACCATATATTTT. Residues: CASSIGPTSGNTIYF.

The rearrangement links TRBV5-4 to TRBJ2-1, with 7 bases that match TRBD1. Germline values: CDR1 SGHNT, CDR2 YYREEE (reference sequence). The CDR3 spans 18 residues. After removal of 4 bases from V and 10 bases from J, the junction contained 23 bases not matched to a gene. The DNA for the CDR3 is TGTGCCAGCAGCCTTCTCCATCTCACAGGGGCCTCCGCCGGGGAGCAGTTCTTC. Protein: CASSLLHLTGASAGEQFF.

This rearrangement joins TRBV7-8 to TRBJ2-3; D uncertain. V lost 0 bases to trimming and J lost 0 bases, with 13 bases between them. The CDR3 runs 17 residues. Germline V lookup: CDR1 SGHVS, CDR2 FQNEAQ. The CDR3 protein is CASSLALLSGSTDTQYF. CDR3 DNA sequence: TGTGCCAGCAGCTTAGCGCTTTTATCCGGTAGCACAGATACGCAGTATTTT.

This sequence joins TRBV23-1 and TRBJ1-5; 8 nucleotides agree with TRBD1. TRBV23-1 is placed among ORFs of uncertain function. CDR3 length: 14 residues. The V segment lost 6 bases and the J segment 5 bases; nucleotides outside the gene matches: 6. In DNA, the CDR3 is TGCGCCAGCAGACAGGGGGGGAGGGATCAGCCCCAGCATTTT. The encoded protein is CASRQGGRDQPQHF.

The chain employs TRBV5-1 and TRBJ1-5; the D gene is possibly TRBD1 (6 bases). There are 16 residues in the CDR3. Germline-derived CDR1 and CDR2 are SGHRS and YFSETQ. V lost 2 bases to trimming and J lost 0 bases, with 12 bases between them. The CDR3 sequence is CASSLGGLHSNQPQHF. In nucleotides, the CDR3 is TGCGCCAGCAGCTTAGGGGGTCTACATAGCAATCAGCCCCAGCATTTT.

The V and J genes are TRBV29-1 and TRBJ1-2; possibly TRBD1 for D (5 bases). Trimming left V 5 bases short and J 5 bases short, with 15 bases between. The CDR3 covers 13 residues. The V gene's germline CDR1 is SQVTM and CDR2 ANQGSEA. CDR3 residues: CSVPFGTLYGYTF. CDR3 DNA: TGCAGCGTTCCATTCGGGACTTTGTATGGCTACACCTTC.